This TCR beta chain was obtained from a study of T cell changes during pregnancy in multiple sclerosis. Sequenced by immunoSEQ multiplex PCR; TCRdb stores in-frame clones only, minus some. The sample holds 40,000 to 50,000 clones, nearly 90% seen once. Per the germline V gene, CDR1 is SEHNR and CDR2 is FQNEAQ (reference sequence). This CDR3 spans 13 amino acids. V lost 1 base and J 2 bases, leaving 5 bases between the germline ends. This chain links TRBV7-9 with TRBJ1-2; tentatively, D is TRBD1 (5 bases). This clonotype was obtained from a female donor with multiple sclerosis, enrolled in a pregnancy study. The sample in question was CD4+ T cells from peripheral blood mononuclear cells, obtained in the first trimester of pregnancy. The CDR3 coding sequence is TGTGCCAGCAGCTTAGAGGGGAACTATGGCTACACCTTC. Encoded protein: CASSLEGNYGYTF.